What follows describes a single T cell receptor (beta chain). Many counts were recorded for this clonotype. The antigen this receptor binds is unknown. No much larger clone exists at a distance of one base, and base qualities are not known. Cut back by 1 base and 6 bases, the V and J ends lie 19 bases apart. Sequences LGHNA (CDR1) and YNFKEQ (CDR2) are obtained from the germline V gene. The CDR3, from cysteine to phenylalanine, totals 18 residues. Just the 54-base CDR3 DNA is kept, in frame starting at base 1. These data originate in a study of CD8 T cells in ankylosing spondylitis (dated by TCRdb to the late 2010s). For the study in its entirety: T cell receptor beta repertoires were profiled in healthy donors and ankylosing spondylitis patients so that disease-linked TCR variants could be found. In total, the full study cohort was made up of 95 to 110 healthy donors and more than 20 ankylosing spondylitis patients. Samples of peripheral blood were taken, and for ankylosing spondylitis patients, synovial fluid was collected as well. Summary of the overall study and its limitations: In peripheral blood, the disease-linked clones were found at relatively low frequencies and had a CD8+ phenotype. Significant enrichment of the disease-linked clones was reported in matched synovial fluid samples from ankylosing spondylitis patients. Blood from ankylosing spondylitis patients appeared to be characterized by a TCR beta motif composed of 7 to 9 highly homologous amino acid variants. Some motif variants had previously been reported in the synovial fluid and blood of reactive arthritis patients, which suggests shared mechanisms of disease initiation.

The sequencer was an Illumina HiSeq 2500. Quantitative 5'-RACE with molecular barcodes was used to prepare TCR beta libraries. As for the original processing: A new computational method based on a probabilistic model of VDJ rearrangement was used to identify disease-linked TCR variants. TCRdb reworked the public reads: Q25 trimming with fastp, MiXCR clone assembly, productive beta chains retained. Entries are consolidated by CDR3 protein sequence, retaining the most common genes and DNA. TCRdb, rather than the study authors, made the V and J calls. Recorded for this sample are around 490,000 distinct CDR3 sequences; about 5.7% of them occurred a single time. The top ten clones comprise roughly 3.5% of the sample.

The receptor chain draws on TRBV4-2 and TRBJ1-6; tentative D gene TRBD1, with 5 bases matching. This clonotype was sampled from a male donor with ankylosing spondylitis. The material sequenced was blood, either unsorted or a sorted T cell fraction (not recorded which). The DNA reads as follows: TGTGCCAGCAGCCAAGCCTCCGGGGCCGGATCCGGTAATTCACCCCTCCACTTT. Its translation is CASSQASGAGSGNSPLHF.